This T cell receptor (beta chain) came from a study of cytomegalovirus exposure and HLA in healthy donors. V lost 4 bases to trimming and J lost 2 bases, with 12 bases between them. The CDR3 runs to 14 residues. Per germline, CDR1 SGDLS and CDR2 YYNGEE. In the PCR, 60 Vbeta and 13 Jbeta primers were used. The repertoire was sequenced with immunoSEQ multiplex PCR; TCRdb's copy has only in-frame clones and lacks some. The data hold over 120,000 clones, with 60% to 80% observed a single time. The chain carries TRBV9 and TRBJ1-2; D unresolved. The clonotype comes from a male donor in good health and CMV-seronegative. Specimen: PBMCs. The CDR3 region has the DNA TGTGCCAGCAGCCCCCGGGAGGCAAACTATGGCTACACCTTC. Translation gives CASSPREANYGYTF.